This T cell receptor beta chain was sequenced in a study of response to subunit inactivated influenza vaccine. From the RT-PCR reads, TCRdb called clonotypes with MiXCR, one entry per CDR3 protein. Here the sample spans hundreds of thousands of distinct CDR3 sequences, about 15% being singletons. The CDR3 runs 18 residues. With V trimmed by 2 bases and J by 4 bases, 17 bases remained unmatched. Germline CDR1 is DFQATT and CDR2 is SNEGSKA (reference sequence). This clonotype has only a few counts. The target antigen is unknown. Whole-study findings and limits: After each seasonal influenza vaccination, few new T cells are recruited, the authors suggested.

Sample: PBMCs from blood, taken about 12 days after vaccination. This TCR came from a man over 45 who received an inactivated influenza vaccine. This chain uses TRBV20-1 with TRBJ2-1, with 7 bases identical to TRBD1. The CDR3 DNA is TGCAGTGCTAGATCCCTAAAGAACAGGGGATTAGGGTACAATGAGCAGTTCTTC. Translated, it gives CSARSLKNRGLGYNEQFF.